The 2 T cell receptor beta chains given below trace back to one sample, sequenced in a study of blood T cell repertoires in COVID-19. TCRdb's copy holds only in-frame clones and misses some; the assay was immunoSEQ multiplex PCR. The sample shows 170,000 or so clones, 80% to 90% of them seen only once. The sample consisted of peripheral blood. The receptors here all came from a man aged 18-30 years who had recovered from COVID-19.

This rearrangement joins TRBV10-1 to TRBJ1-1, with TRBD1 identical over 8 bases. V dropped 6 bases and J dropped 2; count of bases not matched to a gene: 2. In germline, CDR1 is WNHNN, CDR2 SYGVQD (reference sequence). The length of the CDR3 is 13 residues. The CDR3 protein is CASSGQGNTEAFF. The CDR3 nucleotides read TGCGCCAGCAGCGGACAGGGCAACACTGAAGCTTTCTTT.

This rearrangement joins TRBV24-1 to TRBJ2-1, with 9 bases matching TRBD2. Germline-derived CDR1 and CDR2 are KGHDR and SFDVKD. This CDR3 contains 17 residues. Trimming removed 2 bases from V and 0 bases from J; junction bases left unmatched: 4. As DNA, the CDR3 is TGTGCCACCAGTGATTGGACTAGCGCGAACTCCTACAATGAGCAGTTCTTC. Its translation is CATSDWTSANSYNEQFF.